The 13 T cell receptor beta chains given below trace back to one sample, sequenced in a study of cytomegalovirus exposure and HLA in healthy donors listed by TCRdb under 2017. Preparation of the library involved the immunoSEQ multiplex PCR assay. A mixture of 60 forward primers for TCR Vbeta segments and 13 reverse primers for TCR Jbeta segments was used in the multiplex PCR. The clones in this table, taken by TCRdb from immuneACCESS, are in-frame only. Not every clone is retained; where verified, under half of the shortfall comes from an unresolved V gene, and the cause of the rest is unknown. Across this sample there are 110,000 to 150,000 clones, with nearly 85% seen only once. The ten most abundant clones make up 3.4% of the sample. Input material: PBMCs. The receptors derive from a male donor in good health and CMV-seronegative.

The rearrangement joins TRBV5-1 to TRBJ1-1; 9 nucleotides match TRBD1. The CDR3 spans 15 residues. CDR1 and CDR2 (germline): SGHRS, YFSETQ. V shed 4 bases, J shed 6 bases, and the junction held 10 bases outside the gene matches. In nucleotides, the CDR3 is TGCGCCAGCAGCATGGGGACAGGGTCGGGGGCTGAAGCTTTCTTT. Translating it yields CASSMGTGSGAEAFF.

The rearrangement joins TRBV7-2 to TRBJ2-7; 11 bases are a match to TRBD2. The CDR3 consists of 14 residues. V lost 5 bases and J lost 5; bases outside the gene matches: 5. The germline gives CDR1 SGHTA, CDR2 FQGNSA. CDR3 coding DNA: TGTGCCAGCAGCCCTAGCGGGGGGTGGAACGAGCAGTACTTC. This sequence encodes CASSPSGGWNEQYF.

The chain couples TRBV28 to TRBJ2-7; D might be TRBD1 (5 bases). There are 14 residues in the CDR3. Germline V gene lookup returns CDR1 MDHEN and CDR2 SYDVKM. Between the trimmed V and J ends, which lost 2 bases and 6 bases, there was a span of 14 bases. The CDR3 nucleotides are TGTGCCAGCAGTTTAATAGGGGCGCCCCTCGAGCAGTACTTC. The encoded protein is CASSLIGAPLEQYF.

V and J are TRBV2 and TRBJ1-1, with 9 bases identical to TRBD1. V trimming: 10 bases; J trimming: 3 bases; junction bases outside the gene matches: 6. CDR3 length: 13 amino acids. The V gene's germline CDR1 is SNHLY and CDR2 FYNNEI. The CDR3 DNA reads TGTGCCACCTTACAGGGGGCGTACACTGAAGCTTTCTTT. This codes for CATLQGAYTEAFF.

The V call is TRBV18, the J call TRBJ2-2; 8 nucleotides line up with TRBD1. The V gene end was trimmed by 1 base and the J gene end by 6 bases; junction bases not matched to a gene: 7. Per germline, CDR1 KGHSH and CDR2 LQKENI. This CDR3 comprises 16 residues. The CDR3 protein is CASSPRWGQDAGELFF. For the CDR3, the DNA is TGTGCCAGCTCACCACGATGGGGACAGGATGCCGGGGAGCTGTTTTTT.

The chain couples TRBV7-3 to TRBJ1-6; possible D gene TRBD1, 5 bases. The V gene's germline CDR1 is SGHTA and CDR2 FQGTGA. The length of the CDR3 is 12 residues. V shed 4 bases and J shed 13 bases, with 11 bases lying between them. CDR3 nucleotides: TGTGCCAGCAGCTCAGGGTTCGGGCCCCTCCACTTT. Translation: CASSSGFGPLHF.

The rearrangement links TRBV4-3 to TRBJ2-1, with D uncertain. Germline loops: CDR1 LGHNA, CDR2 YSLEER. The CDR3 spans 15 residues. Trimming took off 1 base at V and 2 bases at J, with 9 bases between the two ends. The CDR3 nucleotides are TGCGCCAGCAGCCAAGGAAACAGCCCCTACAATGAGCAGTTCTTC. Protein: CASSQGNSPYNEQFF.

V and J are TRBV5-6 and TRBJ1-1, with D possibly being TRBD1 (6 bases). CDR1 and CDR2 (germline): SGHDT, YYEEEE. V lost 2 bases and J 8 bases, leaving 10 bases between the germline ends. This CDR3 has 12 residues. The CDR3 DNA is TGTGCCAGCAGCTTTCAGGGGCCCGAAGCTTTCTTT. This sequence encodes CASSFQGPEAFF.

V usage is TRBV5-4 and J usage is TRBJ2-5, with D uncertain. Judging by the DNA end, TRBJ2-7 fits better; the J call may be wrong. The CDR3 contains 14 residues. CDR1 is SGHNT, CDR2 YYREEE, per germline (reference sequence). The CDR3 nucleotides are TGTGCCAGCAGCTTGAACTCGGGTCGTTACGAGCAGTACTTC. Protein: CASSLNSGRYEQYF.

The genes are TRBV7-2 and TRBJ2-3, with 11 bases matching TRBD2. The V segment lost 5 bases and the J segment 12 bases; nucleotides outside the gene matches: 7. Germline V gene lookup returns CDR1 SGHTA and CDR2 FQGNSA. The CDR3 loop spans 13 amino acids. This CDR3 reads CASSITTSGSQYF. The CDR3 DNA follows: TGTGCCAGCAGCATTACCACTAGCGGGAGTCAGTATTTT.

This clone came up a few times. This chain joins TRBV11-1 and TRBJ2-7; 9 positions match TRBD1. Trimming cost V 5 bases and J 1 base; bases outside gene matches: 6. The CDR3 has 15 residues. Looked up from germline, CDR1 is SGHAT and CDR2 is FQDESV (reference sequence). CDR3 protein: CASSMSGTGSYEQYF. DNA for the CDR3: TGTGCCAGCAGCATGTCCGGGACAGGGTCCTACGAGCAGTACTTC.

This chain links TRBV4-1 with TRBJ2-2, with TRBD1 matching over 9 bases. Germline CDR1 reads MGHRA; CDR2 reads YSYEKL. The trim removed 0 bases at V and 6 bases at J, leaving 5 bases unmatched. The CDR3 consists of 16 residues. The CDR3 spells CASSQDGTGISGELFF. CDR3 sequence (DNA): TGCGCCAGCAGCCAAGATGGGACAGGGATTTCCGGGGAGCTGTTTTTT.

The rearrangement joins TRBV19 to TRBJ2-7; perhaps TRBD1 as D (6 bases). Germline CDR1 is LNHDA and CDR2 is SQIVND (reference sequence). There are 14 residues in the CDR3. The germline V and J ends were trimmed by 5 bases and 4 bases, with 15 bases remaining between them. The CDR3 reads CASSRTGPVYEQYF. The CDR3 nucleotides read TGTGCCAGTAGTCGTACAGGGCCGGTATACGAGCAGTACTTC.